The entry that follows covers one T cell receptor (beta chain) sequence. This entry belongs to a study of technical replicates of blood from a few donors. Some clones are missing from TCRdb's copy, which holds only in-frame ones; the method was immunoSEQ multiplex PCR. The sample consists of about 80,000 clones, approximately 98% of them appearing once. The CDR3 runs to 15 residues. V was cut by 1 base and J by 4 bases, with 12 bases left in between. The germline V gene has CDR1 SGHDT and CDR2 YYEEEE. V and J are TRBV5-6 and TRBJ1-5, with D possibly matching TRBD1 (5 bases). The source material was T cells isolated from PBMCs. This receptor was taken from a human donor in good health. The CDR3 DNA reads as TGTGCCAGCAGCTTGAGGCAGGGCGAAAATCAGCCCCAGCATTTT. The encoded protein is CASSLRQGENQPQHF.